This T cell receptor beta chain was retrieved from a study of T cell repertoires in cytomegalovirus infection. Study findings and constraints: The cumulative frequency of public TCR beta families identified carriers of CMV plus the relevant HLA. HLA-C-restricted CMV clonotypes gave the most frequent clonotype in two of eight donors.

Germline CDR1 is MGHDK and CDR2 is SYGVNS. Trimming pared 7 bases from V and 8 bases from J, leaving 9 bases between. CDR3 length: 11 residues. Details on this clonotype: Its antigen is undetermined.

TCRdb passed the reads through MiXCR, listing each CDR3 protein once. The sample includes hundreds of thousands of distinct CDR3 sequences, less than 25% of them seen just once. Sequenced input: CD8+ T cells from PBMCs. This sequence joins TRBV25-1 and TRBJ2-1; tentative D call: TRBD2 (6 bases). The clonotype originates from a human donor in good health (CMV status not recorded). Some clones in this sample may be carry-over from other donors' samples. The CDR3 DNA is TGTGCCAGCACGGGGGACTATGAGCAGTTCTTC. It yields the protein CASTGDYEQFF.